This T cell receptor beta chain was sequenced for a study of long-term antiretroviral therapy in people with HIV. This clone was seen a few times. A v3.0 immunoSEQ assay was performed at survey level. Clones were read by immunoSEQ multiplex PCR, and TCRdb kept only the in-frame ones, dropping some. The table lists about 16,000 clones, approximately 75% of them singletons. Per the germline V gene, CDR1 is MNHEY and CDR2 is SVGAGI. Trimming removed 5 bases at V and 2 bases at J, with 9 bases between. The CDR3 has 13 residues. This specimen was unsorted PBMCs, taken 1.5 years before starting antiretroviral therapy. This sequence was found in a woman aged 45-65 years with HIV. The rearrangement joins TRBV6-5 to TRBJ1-2; possibly TRBD1 for D (6 bases). The CDR3 is CASSMDSNYGYTF. The CDR3 DNA reads as TGTGCCAGCAGTATGGACAGCAACTATGGCTACACCTTC.